This T cell receptor beta chain was retrieved from a study of identical twins. Study-wide results and limits: Excess sharing between twins was weaker in beta out-of-frame sequences.

TCRdb fed the 5' RACE reads into MiXCR, producing one record per CDR3 protein. Among some 660,000 distinct CDR3 sequences listed, under 9% were seen once. A note on this clonotype: Its matching antigen is unknown.

Germline CDR1 and CDR2: GTSNPN and SVGIG (reference sequence). This CDR3 has 13 amino acids. V lost 7 bases to trimming and J lost 5 bases; unmatched junction nucleotides: 10. This sample also belongs to another study, concerning yellow fever vaccine responses in identical twins.

This sequence was found in a woman younger than 30 in good health. Sample: PBMCs. This chain uses TRBV30 with TRBJ2-5; the match to TRBD1 covers 7 bases. The DNA of the CDR3 is TGTGCCTCTGACAGGGCGGGTTGGGAGACCCAGTACTTC. As protein: CASDRAGWETQYF.